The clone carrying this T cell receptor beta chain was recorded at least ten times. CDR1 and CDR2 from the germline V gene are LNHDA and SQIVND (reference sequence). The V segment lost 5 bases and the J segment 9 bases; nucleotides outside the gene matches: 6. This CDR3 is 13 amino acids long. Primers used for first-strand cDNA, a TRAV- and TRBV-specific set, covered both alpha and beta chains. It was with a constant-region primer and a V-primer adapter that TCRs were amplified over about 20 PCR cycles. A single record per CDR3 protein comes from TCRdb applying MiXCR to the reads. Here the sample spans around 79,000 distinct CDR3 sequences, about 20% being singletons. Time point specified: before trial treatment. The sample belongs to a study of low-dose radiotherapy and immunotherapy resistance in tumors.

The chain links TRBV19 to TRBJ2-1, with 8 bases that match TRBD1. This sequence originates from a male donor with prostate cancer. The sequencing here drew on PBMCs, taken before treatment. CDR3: CASSATGAGEQFF. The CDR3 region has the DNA TGTGCCAGTAGTGCGACAGGGGCCGGTGAGCAGTTCTTC.